This TCR beta chain comes out of a study of shared clonotypes between healthy human individuals. Across the whole study: The plates for each donor numbered three CD4 naive, three CD4 memory, two CD8 naive and one CD8 memory. Study-level findings and limits: A reduction in generation probabilities was seen for non-shared clonotypes relative to those shared by all four donors. Shared clonotypes: 4.5% to 5% naive CD4, 3% to 3.5% naive CD8, 2.3% memory CD4, under 0.45% memory CD8.

Germline CDR1 reads MNHEY; CDR2 reads SVGAGI. After removal of 8 bases from V and 6 bases from J, the junction contained 4 bases not matched to a gene. This CDR3 is built from 13 residues. This clone has just a few counts. Its target is not known. Assay: immunoSEQ multiplex PCR; the TCRdb copy retains only in-frame clones and omits some. The sample lists about 2.2 million clones, 90% to 95% occurring once. Naive CD8 cells, CD45RO-negative and positively selected for CCR7, excluded terminally differentiated effector memory CD45RA+ cells. The chain employs TRBV6-5 and TRBJ1-5; 10 bases map to TRBD1. The sample was naive CD8+ T cells from PBMCs. The TCR sequence derives from a man between 18 and 35 years old in good health. Some clones in this sample may be carry-over from other donors' samples. For the CDR3, the DNA is TGTGCCAGCCGGACAGGGGGTGGTCAGCCCCAGCATTTT. Translating gives CASRTGGGQPQHF.